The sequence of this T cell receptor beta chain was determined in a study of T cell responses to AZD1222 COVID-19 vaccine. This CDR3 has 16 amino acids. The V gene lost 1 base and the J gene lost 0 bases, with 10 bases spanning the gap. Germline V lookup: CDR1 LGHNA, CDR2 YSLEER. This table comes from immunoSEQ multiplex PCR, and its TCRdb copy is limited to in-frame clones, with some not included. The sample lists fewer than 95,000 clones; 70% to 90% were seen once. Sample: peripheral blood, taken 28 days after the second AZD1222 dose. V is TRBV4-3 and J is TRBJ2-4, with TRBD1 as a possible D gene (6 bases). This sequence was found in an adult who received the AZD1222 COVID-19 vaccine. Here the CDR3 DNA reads TGCGCCAGCAGCCAAGCAGGGGAGTTAGCCAAAAACATTCAGTACTTC. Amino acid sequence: CASSQAGELAKNIQYF.